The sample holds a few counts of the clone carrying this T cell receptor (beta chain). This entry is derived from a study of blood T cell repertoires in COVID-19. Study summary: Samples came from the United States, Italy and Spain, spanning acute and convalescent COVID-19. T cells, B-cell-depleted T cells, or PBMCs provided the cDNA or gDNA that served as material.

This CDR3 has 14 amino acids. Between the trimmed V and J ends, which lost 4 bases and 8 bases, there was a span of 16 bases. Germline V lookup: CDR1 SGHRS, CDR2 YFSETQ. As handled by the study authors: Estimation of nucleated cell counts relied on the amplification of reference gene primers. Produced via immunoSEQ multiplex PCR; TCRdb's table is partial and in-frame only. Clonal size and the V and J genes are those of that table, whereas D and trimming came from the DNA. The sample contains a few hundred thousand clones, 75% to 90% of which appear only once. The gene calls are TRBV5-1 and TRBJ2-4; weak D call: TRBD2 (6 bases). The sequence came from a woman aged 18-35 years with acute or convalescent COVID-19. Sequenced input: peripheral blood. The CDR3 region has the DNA TGCGCCAGCAGCCCCACGGGCCCGGGAGACATTCAGTACTTC. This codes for CASSPTGPGDIQYF.